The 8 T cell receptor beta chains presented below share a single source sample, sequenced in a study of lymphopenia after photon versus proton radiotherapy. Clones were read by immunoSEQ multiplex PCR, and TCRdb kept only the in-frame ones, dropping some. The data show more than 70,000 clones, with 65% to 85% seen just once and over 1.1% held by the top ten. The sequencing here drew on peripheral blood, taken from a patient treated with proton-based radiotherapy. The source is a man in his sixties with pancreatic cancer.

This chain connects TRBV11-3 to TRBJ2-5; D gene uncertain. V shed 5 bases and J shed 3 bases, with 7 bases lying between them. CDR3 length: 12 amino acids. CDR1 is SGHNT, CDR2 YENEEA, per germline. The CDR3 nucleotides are TGTGCCAGCAGCCCGCCCGAAGAGACCCAGTACTTC. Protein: CASSPPEETQYF.

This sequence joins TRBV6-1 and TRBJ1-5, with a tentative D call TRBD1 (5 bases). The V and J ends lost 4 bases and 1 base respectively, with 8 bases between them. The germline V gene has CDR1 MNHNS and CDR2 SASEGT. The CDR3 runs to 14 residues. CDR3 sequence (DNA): TGTGCCAGCAGTGCGGGGCTCAGCAATCAGCCCCAGCATTTT. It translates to CASSAGLSNQPQHF.

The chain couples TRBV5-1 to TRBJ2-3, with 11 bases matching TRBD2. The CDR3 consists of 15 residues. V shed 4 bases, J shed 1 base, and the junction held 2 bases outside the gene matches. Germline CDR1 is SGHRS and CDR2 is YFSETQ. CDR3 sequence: CASSVLAGGTDTQYF. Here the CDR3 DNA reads TGCGCCAGCAGCGTACTAGCGGGGGGCACAGATACGCAGTATTTT.

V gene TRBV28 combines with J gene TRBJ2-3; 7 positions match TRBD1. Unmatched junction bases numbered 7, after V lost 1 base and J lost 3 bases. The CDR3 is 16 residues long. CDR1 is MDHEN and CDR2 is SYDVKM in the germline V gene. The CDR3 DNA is TGTGCCAGCAGTTTATTCGAAGGGGGCCTGACAGATACGCAGTATTTT. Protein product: CASSLFEGGLTDTQYF.

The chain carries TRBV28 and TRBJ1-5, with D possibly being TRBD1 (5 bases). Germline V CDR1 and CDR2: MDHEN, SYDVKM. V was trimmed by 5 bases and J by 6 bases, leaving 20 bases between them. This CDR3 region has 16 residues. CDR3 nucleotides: TGTGCCAGCAGTACCCTTTGGGGGAAGGAGGGTCAGCCCCAGCATTTT. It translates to CASSTLWGKEGQPQHF.

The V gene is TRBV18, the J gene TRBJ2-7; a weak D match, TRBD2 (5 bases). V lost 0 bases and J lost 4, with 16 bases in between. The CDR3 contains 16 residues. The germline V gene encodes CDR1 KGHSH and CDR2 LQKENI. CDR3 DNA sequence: TGTGCCAGCTCACCACCGTCACGGACTGACAAATACGAGCAGTACTTC. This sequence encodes CASSPPSRTDKYEQYF. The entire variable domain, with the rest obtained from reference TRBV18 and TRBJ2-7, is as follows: NAGVMQNPRHLVRRRGQEARLRCSPMKGHSHVYWYRQLPEEGLKFMVYLQKENIIDESGMPKERFSAEFPKEGPSILRIQQVVRGDSAAYFCASSPPSRTDKYEQYFGPGTRLTVT.

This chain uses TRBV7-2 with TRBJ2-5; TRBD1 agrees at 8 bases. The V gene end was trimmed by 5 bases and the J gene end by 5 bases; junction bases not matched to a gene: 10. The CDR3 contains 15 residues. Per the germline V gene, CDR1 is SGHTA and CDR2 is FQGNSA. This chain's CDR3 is CASSPLTGAGETQYF. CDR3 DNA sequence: TGTGCCAGCAGCCCCTTGACAGGGGCAGGGGAGACCCAGTACTTC.

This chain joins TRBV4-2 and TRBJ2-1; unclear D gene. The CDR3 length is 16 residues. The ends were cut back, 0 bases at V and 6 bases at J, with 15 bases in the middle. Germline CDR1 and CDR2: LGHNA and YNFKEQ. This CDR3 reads CASSQDMGGEANEQFF. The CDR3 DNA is TGTGCCAGCAGCCAAGATATGGGCGGAGAAGCCAATGAGCAGTTCTTC.